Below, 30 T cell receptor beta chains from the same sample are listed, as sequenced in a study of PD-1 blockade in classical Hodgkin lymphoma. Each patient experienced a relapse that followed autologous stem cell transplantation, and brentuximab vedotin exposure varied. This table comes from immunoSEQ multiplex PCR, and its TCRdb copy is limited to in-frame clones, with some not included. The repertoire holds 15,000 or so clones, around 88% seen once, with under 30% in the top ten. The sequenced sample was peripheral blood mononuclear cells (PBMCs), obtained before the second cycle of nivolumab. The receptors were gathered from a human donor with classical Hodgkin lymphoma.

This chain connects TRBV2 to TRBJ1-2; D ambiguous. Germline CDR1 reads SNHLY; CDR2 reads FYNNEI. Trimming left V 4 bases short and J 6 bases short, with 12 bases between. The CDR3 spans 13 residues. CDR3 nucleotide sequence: TGTGCCAGCAGTGTAAGGCTAAAGGATGGCTACACCTTC. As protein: CASSVRLKDGYTF.

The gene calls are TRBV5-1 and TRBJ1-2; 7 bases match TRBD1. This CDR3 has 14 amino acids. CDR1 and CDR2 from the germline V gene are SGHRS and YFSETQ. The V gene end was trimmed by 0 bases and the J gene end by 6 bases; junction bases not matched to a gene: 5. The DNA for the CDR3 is TGCGCCAGCAGCTTGGAGGGGGCGGCCCATGGCTACACCTTC. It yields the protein CASSLEGAAHGYTF.

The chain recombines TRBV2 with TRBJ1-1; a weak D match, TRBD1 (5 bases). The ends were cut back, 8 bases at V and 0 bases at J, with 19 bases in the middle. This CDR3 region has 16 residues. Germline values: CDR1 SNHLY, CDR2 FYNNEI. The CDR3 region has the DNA TGTGCCAGCCACACCAGGGCTGAGGGGATGAACACTGAAGCTTTCTTT. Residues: CASHTRAEGMNTEAFF.

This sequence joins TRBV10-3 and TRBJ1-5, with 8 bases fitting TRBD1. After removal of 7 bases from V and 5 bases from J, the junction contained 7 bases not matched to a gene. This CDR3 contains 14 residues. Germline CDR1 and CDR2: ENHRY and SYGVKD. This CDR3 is CAINPGGADQPQHF. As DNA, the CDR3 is TGTGCCATCAACCCAGGGGGCGCGGATCAGCCCCAGCATTTT.

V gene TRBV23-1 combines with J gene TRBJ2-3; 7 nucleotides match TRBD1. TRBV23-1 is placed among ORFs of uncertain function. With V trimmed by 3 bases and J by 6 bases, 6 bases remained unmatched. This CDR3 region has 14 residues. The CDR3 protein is CASSQGDSADTQYF. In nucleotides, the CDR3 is TGCGCCAGCAGTCAGGGGGACAGCGCGGATACGCAGTATTTT.

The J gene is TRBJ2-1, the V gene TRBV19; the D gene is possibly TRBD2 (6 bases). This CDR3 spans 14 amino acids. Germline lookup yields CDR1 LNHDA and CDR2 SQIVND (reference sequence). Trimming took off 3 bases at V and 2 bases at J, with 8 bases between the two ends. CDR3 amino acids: CASSIPGAYNEQFF. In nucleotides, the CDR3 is TGTGCCAGTAGTATCCCGGGGGCCTACAATGAGCAGTTCTTC.

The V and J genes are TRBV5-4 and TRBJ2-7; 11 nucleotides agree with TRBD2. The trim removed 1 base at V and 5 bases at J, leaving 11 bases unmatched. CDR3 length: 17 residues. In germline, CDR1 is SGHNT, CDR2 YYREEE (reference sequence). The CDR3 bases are TGTGCCAGCAGCTTGAATCGACTAGCGGGGTACGTCAACGAGCAGTACTTC. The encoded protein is CASSLNRLAGYVNEQYF.

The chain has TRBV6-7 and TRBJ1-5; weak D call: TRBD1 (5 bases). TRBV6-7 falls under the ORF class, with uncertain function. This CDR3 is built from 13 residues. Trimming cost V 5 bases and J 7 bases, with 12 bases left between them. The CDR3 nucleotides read TGTGCCAGCAGTCTTGGGACGGGGCAGCCCCAGCATTTT. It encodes CASSLGTGQPQHF.

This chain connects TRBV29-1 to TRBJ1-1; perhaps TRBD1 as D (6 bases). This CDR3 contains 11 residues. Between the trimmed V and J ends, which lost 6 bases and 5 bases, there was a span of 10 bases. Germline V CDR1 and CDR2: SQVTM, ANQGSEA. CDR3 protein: CSVAGETEAFF. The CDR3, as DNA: TGCAGCGTGGCAGGGGAAACTGAAGCTTTCTTT.

In DNA, the CDR3 is TGTGCCAGCAGTCGAAAAGAGCAGTACTTC. Translation gives CASSRKEQYF. V and J are TRBV2 and TRBJ2-7; D not resolved. Germline CDR1 is SNHLY and CDR2 is FYNNEI. V lost 5 bases, J lost 7 bases, and 6 bases lay in between. The CDR3 runs 10 residues.

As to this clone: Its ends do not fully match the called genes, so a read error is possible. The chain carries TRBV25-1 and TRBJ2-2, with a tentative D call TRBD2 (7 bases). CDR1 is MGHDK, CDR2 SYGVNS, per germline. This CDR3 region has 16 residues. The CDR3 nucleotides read TGTGCCAGCAGTGAGCGGGGGCAGGCGAACAGCGGGGAGCTGTTTTTT. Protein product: CASSERGQANSGELFF.

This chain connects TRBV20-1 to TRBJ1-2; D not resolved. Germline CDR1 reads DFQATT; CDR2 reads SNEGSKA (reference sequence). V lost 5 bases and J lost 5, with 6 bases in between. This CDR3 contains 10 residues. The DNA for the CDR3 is TGCAGTGCTCTCGATTATGGCTACACCTTC. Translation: CSALDYGYTF.

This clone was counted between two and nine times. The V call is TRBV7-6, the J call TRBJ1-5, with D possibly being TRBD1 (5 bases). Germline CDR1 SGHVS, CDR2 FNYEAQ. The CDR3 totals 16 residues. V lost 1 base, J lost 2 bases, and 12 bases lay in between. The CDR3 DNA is TGTGCCAGCAGCTTAGGCGGGGGGTTCGGCAATCAGCCCCAGCATTTT. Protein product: CASSLGGGFGNQPQHF.

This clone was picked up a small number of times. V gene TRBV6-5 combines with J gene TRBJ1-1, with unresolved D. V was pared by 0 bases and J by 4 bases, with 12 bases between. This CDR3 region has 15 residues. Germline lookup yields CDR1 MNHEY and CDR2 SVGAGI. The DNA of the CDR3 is TGTGCCAGCAGTTACTCGTCCGGGCGGGGCACTGAAGCTTTCTTT. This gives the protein CASSYSSGRGTEAFF.

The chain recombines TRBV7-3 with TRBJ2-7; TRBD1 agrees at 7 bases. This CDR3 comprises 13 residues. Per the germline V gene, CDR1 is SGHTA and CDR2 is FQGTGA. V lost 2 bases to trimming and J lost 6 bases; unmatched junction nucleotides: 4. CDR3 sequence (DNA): TGTGCCAGCAGCTTAGACAGGGAAGCCGAGCAGTACTTC. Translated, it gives CASSLDREAEQYF.

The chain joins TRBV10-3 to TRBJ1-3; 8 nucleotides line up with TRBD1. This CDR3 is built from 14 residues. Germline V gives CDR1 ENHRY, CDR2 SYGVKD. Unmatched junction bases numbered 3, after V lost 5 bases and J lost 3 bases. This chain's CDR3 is CAISLGQGGNTIYF. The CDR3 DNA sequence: TGTGCCATCAGTCTTGGACAGGGTGGAAACACCATATATTTT.

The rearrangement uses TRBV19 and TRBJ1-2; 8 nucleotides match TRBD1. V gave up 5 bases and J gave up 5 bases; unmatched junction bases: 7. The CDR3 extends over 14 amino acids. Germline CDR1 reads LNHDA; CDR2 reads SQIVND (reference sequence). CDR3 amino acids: CASSPWTGTYGYTF. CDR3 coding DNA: TGTGCCAGTAGTCCCTGGACAGGGACGTATGGCTACACCTTC.

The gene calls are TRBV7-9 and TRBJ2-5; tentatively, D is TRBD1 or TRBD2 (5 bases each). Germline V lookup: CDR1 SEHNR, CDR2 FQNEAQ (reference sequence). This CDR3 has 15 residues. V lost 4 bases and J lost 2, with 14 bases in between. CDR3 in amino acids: CASSSAGRVQETQYF. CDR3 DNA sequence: TGTGCCAGCAGCTCCGCGGGCAGGGTTCAAGAGACCCAGTACTTC.

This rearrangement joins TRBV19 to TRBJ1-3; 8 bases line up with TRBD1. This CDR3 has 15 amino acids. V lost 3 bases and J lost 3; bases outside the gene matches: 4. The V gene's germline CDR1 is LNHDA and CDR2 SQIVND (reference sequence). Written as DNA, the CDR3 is TGTGCCAGTAGTATCCCAGGGGGCTTTGGAAACACCATATATTTT. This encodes CASSIPGGFGNTIYF. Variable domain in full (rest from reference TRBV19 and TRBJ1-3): DGGITQSPKYLFRKEGQNVTLSCEQNLNHDAMYWYRQDPGQGLRLIYYSQIVNDFQKGDIAEGYSVSREKKESFPLTVTSAQKNPTAFYLCASSIPGGFGNTIYFGEGSWLTVV.

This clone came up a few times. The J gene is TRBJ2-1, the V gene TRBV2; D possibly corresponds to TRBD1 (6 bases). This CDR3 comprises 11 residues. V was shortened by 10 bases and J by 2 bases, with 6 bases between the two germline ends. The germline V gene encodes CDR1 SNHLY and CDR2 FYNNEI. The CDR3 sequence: CATGAYNEQFF. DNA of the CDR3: TGTGCCACAGGGGCCTACAATGAGCAGTTCTTC.

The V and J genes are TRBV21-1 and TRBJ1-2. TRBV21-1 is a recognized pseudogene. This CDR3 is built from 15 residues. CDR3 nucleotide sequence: TGTGCCAGCAGCAAAGCCGGGGACGCTAACTATGGCTACACCTTC. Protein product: CASSKAGDANYGYTF.

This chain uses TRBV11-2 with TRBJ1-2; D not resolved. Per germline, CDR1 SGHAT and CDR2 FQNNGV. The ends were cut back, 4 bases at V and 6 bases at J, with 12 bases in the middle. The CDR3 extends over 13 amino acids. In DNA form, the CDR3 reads TGTGCCAGCAGCTCCAAGACAAGGGATGGCTACACCTTC. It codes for CASSSKTRDGYTF.

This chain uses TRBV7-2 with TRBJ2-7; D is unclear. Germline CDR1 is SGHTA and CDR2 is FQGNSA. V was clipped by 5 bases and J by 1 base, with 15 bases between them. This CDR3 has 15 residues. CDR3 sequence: CASSITMDGSYEQYF. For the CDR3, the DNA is TGTGCCAGCAGCATTACGATGGACGGATCCTACGAGCAGTACTTC.

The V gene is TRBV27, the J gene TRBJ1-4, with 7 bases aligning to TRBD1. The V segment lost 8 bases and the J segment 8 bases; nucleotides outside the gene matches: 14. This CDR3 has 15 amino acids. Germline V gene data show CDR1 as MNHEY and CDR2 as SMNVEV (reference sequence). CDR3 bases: TGTGCCAGCCGTACTACGACAGGGAGGATCGAAAAACTGTTTTTT. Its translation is CASRTTTGRIEKLFF.

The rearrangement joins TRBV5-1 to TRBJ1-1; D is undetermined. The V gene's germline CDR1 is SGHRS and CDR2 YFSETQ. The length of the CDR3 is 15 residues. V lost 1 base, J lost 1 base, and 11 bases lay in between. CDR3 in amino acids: CASSLSAGWNTEAFF. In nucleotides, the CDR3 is TGCGCCAGCAGCTTGAGCGCGGGTTGGAACACTGAAGCTTTCTTT.

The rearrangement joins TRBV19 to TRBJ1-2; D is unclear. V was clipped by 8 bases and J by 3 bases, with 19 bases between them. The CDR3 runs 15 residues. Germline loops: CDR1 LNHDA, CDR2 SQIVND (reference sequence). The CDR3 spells CASSSPGSAHYGYTF. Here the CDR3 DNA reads TGTGCCAGTTCATCGCCGGGCTCAGCTCACTATGGCTACACCTTC.

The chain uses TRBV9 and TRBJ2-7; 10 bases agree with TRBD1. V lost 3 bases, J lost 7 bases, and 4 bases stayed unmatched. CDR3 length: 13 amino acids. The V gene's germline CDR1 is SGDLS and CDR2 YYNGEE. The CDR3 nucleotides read TGTGCCAGCAGCGATGGACAGGGGGGTGAGCAGTACTTC. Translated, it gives CASSDGQGGEQYF.

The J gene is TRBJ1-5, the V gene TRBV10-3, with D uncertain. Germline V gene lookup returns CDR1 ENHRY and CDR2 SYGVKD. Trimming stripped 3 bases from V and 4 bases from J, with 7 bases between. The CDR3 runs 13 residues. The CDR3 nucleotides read TGTGCCATCAGTGACGGCAGAAATCAGCCCCAGCATTTT. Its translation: CAISDGRNQPQHF.

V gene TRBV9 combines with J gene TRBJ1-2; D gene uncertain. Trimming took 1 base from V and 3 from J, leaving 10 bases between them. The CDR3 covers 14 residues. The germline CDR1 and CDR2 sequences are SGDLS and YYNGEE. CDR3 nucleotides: TGTGCCAGCAGCGTATCGGCTGGGGACTATGGCTACACCTTC. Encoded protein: CASSVSAGDYGYTF.

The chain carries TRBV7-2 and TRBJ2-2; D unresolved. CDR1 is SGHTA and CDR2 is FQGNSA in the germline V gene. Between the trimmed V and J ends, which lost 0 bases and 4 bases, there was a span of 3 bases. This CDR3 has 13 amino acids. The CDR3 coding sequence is TGTGCCAGCAGCTTAGCGGGCACCGGGGAGCTGTTTTTT. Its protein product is CASSLAGTGELFF.